The 12 T cell receptor beta chains reported below all come from one sample, sequenced in a study of T cells in narcolepsy. Assay used: immunoSEQ multiplex PCR; TCRdb lists only in-frame clones, some missing. Counted here are about 25,000 clones, 85% occurring once; the ten biggest clones make up under 1.5%. The specimen was CD45RA- memory CD4+ T cells from PBMCs. These TCRs come from a human donor with narcolepsy.

As regards this clone: Likely a read error: the CDR3 ends without its conserved phenylalanine or tryptophan. The rearrangement links TRBV5-4 to TRBJ2-4; 8 positions match TRBD2. The CDR3 sequence is 15 residues long. The germline V gene has CDR1 SGHNT and CDR2 YYREEE (reference sequence). Losses at the gene ends were 4 bases for V and 7 bases for J; bases not matched to a gene: 10. CDR3 DNA sequence: TGTGCCAGCAGCGATACACAGCGGGGGAGGAACATTCAGTACCTC. Translated, it gives CASSDTQRGRNIQYL.

CDR3 region: CSVSSGAVLGEQFF. The CDR3 DNA follows: TGCAGCGTTAGTTCAGGGGCGGTTTTAGGTGAGCAGTTCTTC. This chain links TRBV29-1 with TRBJ2-1; D possibly corresponds to TRBD1 (6 bases). CDR1 and CDR2 from the germline V gene are SQVTM and ANQGSEA. V lost 5 bases and J 9 bases, leaving 20 bases between the germline ends. The CDR3 runs to 14 residues.

This chain connects TRBV7-2 to TRBJ1-2; possibly TRBD1 for D (6 bases). V shed 7 bases and J shed 3 bases, with 12 bases lying between them. This CDR3 is built from 13 residues. Germline CDR1 and CDR2: SGHTA and FQGNSA. The CDR3 bases are TGTGCCAGCACCGAGGACAGCTACTATGGCTACACCTTC. It is translated as CASTEDSYYGYTF.

The genes are TRBV30 and TRBJ1-5; TRBD1 might be the D (5 bases). This CDR3 comprises 12 residues. Per germline, CDR1 GTSNPN and CDR2 SVGIG (reference sequence). Trimming stripped 4 bases from V and 6 bases from J, with 10 bases between. CDR3 sequence: CAWTSQGQPQHF. In nucleotides, the CDR3 is TGTGCCTGGACAAGTCAGGGTCAGCCCCAGCATTTT.

J is TRBJ1-1 and V is TRBV30; a possible D gene is TRBD1 (6 bases). The V end lost 4 bases, the J end lost 8 bases, and 17 bases lay between the germline ends. Per the germline V gene, CDR1 is GTSNPN and CDR2 is SVGIG (reference sequence). The CDR3 is 13 amino acids. This chain's CDR3 is CAWMRQAKQEAFF. The CDR3 bases are TGTGCCTGGATGAGACAGGCCAAGCAGGAAGCTTTCTTT.

The genes are TRBV5-6 and TRBJ2-5; 8 nucleotides match TRBD1. Trimming removed 1 base from V and 2 bases from J; junction bases left unmatched: 4. The CDR3 contains 15 residues. Germline CDR1 SGHDT, CDR2 YYEEEE. CDR3 DNA: TGTGCCAGCAGCTTGACCGGGACAGGTCAAGAGACCCAGTACTTC. This sequence encodes CASSLTGTGQETQYF.

This chain connects TRBV6-5 to TRBJ2-3, with D perhaps matching TRBD1 (6 bases). Trimming shortened V by 2 bases and J by 5 bases, and 14 bases separated the two germline ends. The CDR3 is 15 amino acids. Germline values: CDR1 MNHEY, CDR2 SVGAGI. The CDR3 DNA reads as TGTGCCAGCAGTTACGGGGGCTTCTCACAAGATACGCAGTATTTT. It is translated as CASSYGGFSQDTQYF.

The chain recombines TRBV2 with TRBJ2-7; TRBD1 aligns across 8 bases. With 6 bases clipped from V and 5 bases from J, the junction kept 9 bases outside the gene matches. Looked up from germline, CDR1 is SNHLY and CDR2 is FYNNEI. The CDR3 has 14 amino acids. In DNA, the CDR3 is TGTGCCAGCAGCGCGACAGGGGTGGGGGACGAGCAGTACTTC. Amino acid sequence: CASSATGVGDEQYF. The full variable domain, completed using reference TRBV2 and TRBJ2-7, is EPEVTQTPSHQVTQMGQEVILRCVPISNHLYFYWYRQILGQKVEFLVSFYNNEISEKSEIFDDQFSVERPDGSNFTLKIRSTKLEDSAMYFCASSATGVGDEQYFGPGTRLTVT.

The CDR3 sequence is CASQGTRGETQYF. CDR3 sequence (DNA): TGTGCCAGCCAAGGGACTAGAGGAGAGACCCAGTACTTC. V and J are TRBV2 and TRBJ2-5, with 8 positions matching TRBD2. The V gene's germline CDR1 is SNHLY and CDR2 FYNNEI. There are 13 residues in the CDR3. The V segment lost 8 bases and the J segment 4 bases; nucleotides outside the gene matches: 6.

The J gene is TRBJ2-7, the V gene TRBV29-1, with D hard to call. V lost 6 bases to trimming and J lost 2 bases, with 17 bases between them. Germline V CDR1 and CDR2: SQVTM, ANQGSEA. There are 14 residues in the CDR3. The CDR3 bases are TGCAGCGTCCCTACTTTGCGGAATGCCTACGAGCAGTACTTC. Protein sequence: CSVPTLRNAYEQYF.

The CDR3 sequence: CASSKGAEIGKLFF. For the CDR3, the DNA is TGTGCCAGCTCGAAAGGGGCGGAGATCGGAAAACTGTTTTTT. V is TRBV6-5 and J is TRBJ1-4; maybe TRBD1 (5 bases). CDR1 is MNHEY and CDR2 is SVGAGI in the germline V gene. Between the trimmed V and J ends, which lost 8 bases and 10 bases, there was a span of 20 bases. This CDR3 region has 14 residues.

The table lists this clone with a few counts. This chain links TRBV5-4 with TRBJ1-1; D not certain. Germline lookup yields CDR1 SGHNT and CDR2 YYREEE (reference sequence). The length of the CDR3 is 14 residues. V lost 2 bases to trimming and J lost 4 bases, with 12 bases between them. CDR3 bases: TGTGCCAGCAGCTTTAACCCCCGTAGCACTGAAGCTTTCTTT. Its translation is CASSFNPRSTEAFF.